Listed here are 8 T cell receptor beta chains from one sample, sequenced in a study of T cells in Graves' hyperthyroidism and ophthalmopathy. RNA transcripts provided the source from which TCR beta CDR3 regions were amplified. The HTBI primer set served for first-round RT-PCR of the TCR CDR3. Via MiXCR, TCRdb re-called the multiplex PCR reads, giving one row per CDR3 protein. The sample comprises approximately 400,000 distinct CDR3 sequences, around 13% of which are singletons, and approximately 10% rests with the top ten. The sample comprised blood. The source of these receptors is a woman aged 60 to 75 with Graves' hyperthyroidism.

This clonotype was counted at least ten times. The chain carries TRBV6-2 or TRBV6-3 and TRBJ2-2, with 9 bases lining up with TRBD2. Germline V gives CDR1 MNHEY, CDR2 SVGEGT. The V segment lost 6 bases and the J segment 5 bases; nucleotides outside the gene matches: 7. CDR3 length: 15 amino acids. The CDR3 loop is CASRLSGRRTGELFF. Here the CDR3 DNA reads TGTGCCAGCAGGCTTAGCGGGAGACGAACCGGGGAGCTGTTTTTT.

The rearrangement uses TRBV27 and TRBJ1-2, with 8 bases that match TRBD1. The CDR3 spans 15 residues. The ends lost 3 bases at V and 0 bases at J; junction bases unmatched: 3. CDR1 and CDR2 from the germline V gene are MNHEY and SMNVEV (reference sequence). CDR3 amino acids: CASSFQDRANYGYTF. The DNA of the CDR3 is TGTGCCAGCAGTTTCCAGGACAGGGCTAACTATGGCTACACCTTC.

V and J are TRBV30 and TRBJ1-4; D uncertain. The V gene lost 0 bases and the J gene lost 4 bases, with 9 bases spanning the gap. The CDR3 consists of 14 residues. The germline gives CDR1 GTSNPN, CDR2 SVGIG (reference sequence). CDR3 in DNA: TGTGCCTGGAGTGTAACCGGATATAATGAAAAACTGTTTTTT. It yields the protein CAWSVTGYNEKLFF.

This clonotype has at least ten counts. CDR3 sequence reads: CASSPNGGRTEAFF. The DNA for the CDR3 is TGTGCCAGCTCACCTAACGGTGGGCGTACTGAAGCTTTCTTT. The chain couples TRBV18 to TRBJ1-1; no reliable D call. The germline V gene encodes CDR1 KGHSH and CDR2 LQKENI. V was clipped by 3 bases and J by 5 bases, with 13 bases between them. The CDR3 runs 14 residues.

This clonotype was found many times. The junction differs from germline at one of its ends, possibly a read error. Here the CDR3 reads CAWSRSGYPNF. DNA for the CDR3: TGTGCCTGGAGCCGATCTGGCTACCCGAACTTC. The rearrangement uses TRBV30 and TRBJ2-5; D not resolved. Looked up from germline, CDR1 is GTSNPN and CDR2 is SVGIG (reference sequence). This CDR3 has 11 residues.

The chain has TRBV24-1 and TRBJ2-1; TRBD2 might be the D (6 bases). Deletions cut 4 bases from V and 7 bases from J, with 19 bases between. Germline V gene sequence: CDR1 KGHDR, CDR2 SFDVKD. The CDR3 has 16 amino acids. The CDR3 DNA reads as TGTGCCACCAGTGACCCGACTAGGACCTTATGGAATGAGCAGTTCTTC. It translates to CATSDPTRTLWNEQFF.

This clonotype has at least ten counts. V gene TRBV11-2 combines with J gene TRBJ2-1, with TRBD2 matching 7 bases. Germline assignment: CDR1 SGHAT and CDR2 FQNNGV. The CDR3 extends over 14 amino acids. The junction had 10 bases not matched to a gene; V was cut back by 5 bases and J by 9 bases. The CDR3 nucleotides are TGTGCCAGCAGCCCGGGACTAAAAGATGGTGAGCAGTTCTTC. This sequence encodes CASSPGLKDGEQFF.

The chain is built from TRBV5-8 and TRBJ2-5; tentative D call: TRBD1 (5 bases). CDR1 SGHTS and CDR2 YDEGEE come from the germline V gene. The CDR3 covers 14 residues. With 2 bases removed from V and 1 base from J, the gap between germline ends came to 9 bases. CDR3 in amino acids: CASSFGHPQETQYF. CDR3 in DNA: TGTGCCAGCAGCTTCGGACACCCCCAAGAGACCCAGTACTTC.